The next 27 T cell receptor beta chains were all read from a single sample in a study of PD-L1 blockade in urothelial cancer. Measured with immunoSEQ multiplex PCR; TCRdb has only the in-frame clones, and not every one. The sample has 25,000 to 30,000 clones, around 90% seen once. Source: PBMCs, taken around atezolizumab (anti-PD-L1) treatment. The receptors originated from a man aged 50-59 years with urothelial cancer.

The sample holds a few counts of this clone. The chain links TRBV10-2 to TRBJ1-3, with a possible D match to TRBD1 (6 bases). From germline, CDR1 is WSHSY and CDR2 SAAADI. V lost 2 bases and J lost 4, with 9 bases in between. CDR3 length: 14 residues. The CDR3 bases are TGCGCCAGCAGTGAGATTGGACAGGGAAACACCATATATTTT. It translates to CASSEIGQGNTIYF.

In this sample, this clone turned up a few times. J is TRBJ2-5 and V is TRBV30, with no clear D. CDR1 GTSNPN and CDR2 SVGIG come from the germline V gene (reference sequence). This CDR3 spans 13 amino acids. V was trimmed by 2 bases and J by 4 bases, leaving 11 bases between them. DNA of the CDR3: TGTGCCTGGAGTTGGCCAGGCCCAGAGACCCAGTACTTC. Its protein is CAWSWPGPETQYF.

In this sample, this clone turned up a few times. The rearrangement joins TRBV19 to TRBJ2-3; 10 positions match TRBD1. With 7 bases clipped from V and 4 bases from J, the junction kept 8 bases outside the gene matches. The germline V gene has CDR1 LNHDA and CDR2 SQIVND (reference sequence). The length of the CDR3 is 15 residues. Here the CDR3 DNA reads TGTGCCAGTACCTCAAGGGGACAGGGGCCAGATACGCAGTATTTT. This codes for CASTSRGQGPDTQYF.

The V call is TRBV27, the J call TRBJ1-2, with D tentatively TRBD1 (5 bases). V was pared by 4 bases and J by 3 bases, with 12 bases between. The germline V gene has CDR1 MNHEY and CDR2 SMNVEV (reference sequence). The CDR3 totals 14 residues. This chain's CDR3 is CASSSRVYDYGYTF. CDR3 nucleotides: TGTGCCAGCAGTTCCAGGGTTTATGACTATGGCTACACCTTC.

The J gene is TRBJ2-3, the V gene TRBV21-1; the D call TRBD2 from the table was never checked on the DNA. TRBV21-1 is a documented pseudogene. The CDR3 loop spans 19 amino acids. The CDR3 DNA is TGTGCCAGCAGCATCTGGGAACTAGCGGGAGCCCCTAGCACAGATACGCAGTATTTT. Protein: CASSIWELAGAPSTDTQYF.

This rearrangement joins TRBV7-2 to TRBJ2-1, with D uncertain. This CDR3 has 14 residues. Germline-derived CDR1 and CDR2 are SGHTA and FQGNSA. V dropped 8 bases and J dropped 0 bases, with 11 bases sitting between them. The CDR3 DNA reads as TGTGCCAGCGCGGTCTCAAGCTCCTACAATGAGCAGTTCTTC. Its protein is CASAVSSSYNEQFF.

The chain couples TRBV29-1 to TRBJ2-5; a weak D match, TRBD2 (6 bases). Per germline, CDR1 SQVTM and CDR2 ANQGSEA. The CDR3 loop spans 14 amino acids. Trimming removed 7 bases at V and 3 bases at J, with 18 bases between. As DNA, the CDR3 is TGCAGCGCGCCCTCTGTGTGGGGGGAAGAGACCCAGTACTTC. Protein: CSAPSVWGEETQYF. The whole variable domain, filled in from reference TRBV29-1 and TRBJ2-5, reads SAVISQKPSRDICQRGTSLTIQCQVDSQVTMMFWYRQQPGQSLTLIATANQGSEATYESGFVIDKFPISRPNLTFSTLTVSNMSPEDSSIYLCSAPSVWGEETQYFGPGTRLLVL.

CDR3 DNA: TGTGCCAGCAGTTACCAACAGGGGGCAGTCACTGAAGCTTTCTTT. Its translation: CASSYQQGAVTEAFF. This rearrangement joins TRBV6-6 to TRBJ1-1; 9 bases line up with TRBD1. The germline gives CDR1 MNHNY, CDR2 SVGAGI (reference sequence). Losses at the gene ends were 2 bases for V and 4 bases for J; bases not matched to a gene: 5. This CDR3 has 15 residues.

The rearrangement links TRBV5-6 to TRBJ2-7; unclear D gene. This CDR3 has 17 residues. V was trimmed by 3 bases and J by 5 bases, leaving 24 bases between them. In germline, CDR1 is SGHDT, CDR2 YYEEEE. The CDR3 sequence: CASSSRRLSSSLHEQYF. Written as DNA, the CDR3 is TGTGCCAGCAGCTCACGTAGACTTTCGTCGAGCCTCCACGAGCAGTACTTC.

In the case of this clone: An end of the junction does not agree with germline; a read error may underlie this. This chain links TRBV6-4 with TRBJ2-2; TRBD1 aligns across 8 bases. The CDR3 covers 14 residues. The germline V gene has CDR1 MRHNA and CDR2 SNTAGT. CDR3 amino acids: CASSGTGNAGELFF. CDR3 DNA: TGTGCCAGCAGTGGGACAGGGAACGCCGGGGAGCTGTTTTTT.

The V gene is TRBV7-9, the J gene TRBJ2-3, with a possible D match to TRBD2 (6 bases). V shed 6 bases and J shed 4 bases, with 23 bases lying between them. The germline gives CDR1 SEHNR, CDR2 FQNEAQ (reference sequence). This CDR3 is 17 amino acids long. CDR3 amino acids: CASSPPPPSEGADTQYF. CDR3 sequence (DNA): TGTGCCAGCAGTCCCCCGCCCCCTAGCGAAGGCGCAGATACGCAGTATTTT.

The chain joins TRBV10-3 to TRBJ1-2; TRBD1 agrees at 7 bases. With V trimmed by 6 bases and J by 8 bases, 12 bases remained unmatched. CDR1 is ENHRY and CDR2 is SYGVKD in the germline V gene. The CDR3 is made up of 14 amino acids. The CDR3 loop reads CAISVGGEVRGYTF. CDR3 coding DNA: TGTGCCATCAGCGTAGGGGGCGAGGTTCGCGGCTACACCTTC.

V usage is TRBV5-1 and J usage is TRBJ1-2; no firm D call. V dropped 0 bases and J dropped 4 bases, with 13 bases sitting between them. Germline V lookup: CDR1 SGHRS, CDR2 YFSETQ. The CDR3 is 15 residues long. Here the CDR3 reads CASSLAAGLLYGYTF. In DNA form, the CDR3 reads TGCGCCAGCAGCTTGGCCGCAGGCCTTCTCTATGGCTACACCTTC.

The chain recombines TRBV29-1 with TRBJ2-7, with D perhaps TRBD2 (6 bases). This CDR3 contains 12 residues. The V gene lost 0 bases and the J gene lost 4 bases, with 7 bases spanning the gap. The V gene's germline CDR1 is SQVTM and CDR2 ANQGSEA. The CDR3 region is CSVEEGGYEQYF. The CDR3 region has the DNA TGCAGCGTTGAAGAGGGGGGATACGAGCAGTACTTC.

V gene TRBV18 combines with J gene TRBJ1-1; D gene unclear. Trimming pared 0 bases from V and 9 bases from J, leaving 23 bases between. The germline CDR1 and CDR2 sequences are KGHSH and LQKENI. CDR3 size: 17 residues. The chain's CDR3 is CASSPPIGQPERTKAFF. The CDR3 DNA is TGTGCCAGCTCACCACCGATTGGGCAGCCAGAGAGAACCAAAGCTTTCTTT.

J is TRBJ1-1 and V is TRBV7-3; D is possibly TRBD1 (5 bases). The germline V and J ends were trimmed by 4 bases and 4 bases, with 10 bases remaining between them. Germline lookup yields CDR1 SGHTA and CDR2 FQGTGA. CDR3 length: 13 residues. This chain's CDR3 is CASSSQASTEAFF. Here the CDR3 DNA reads TGTGCCAGCAGCTCACAGGCTTCCACTGAAGCTTTCTTT.

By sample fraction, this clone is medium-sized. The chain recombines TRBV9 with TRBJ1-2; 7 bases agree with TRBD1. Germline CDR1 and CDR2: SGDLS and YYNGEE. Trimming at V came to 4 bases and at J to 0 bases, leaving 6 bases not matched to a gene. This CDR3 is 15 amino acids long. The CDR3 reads CASSRSGTANYGYTF. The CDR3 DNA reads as TGTGCCAGCAGCCGATCCGGGACAGCTAACTATGGCTACACCTTC.

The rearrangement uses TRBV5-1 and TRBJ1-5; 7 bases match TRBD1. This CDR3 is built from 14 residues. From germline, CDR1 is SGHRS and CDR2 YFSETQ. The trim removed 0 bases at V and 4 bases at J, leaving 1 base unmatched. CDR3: CASSLGGQNQPQHF. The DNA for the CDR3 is TGCGCCAGCAGCTTGGGGGGACAGAATCAGCCCCAGCATTTT.

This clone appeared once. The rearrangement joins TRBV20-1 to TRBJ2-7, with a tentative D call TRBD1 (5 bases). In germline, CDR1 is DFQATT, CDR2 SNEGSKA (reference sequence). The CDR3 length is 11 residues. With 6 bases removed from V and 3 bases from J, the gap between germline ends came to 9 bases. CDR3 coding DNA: TGCAGTGCCGAGGACAACTACGAGCAGTACTTC. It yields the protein CSAEDNYEQYF.

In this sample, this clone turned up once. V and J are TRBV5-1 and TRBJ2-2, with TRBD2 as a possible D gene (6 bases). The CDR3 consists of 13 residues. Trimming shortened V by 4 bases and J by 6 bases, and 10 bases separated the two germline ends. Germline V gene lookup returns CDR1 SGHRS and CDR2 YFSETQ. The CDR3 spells CASSAGMAGELFF. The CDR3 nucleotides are TGCGCCAGCAGCGCGGGGATGGCCGGGGAGCTGTTTTTT.

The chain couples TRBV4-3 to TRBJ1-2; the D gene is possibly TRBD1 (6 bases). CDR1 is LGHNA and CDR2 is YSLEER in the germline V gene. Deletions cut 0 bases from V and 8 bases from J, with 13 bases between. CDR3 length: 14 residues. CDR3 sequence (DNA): TGCGCCAGCAGCCAAGAGGGGGTCAGGGGCGGCTACACCTTC. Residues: CASSQEGVRGGYTF.

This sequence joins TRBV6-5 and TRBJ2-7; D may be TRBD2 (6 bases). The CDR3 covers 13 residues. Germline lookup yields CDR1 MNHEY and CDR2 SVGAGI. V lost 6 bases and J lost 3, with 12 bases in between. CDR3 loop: CASSPGLNYEQYF. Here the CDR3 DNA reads TGTGCCAGCAGCCCGGGACTCAACTACGAGCAGTACTTC.

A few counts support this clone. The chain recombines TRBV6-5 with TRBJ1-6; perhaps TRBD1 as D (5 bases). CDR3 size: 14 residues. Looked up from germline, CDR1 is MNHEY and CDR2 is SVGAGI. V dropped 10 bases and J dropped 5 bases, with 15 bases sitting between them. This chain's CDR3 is CATPRGIHNSPLHF. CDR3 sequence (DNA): TGTGCCACCCCGCGGGGGATACATAATTCACCCCTCCACTTT.

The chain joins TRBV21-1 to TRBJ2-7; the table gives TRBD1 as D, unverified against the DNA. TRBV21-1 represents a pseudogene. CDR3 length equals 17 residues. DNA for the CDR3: TGTGCCAGCAGCAATACAAGTGGGACAGAGAGACCCTACGAGCAGTACTTC. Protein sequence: CASSNTSGTERPYEQYF.

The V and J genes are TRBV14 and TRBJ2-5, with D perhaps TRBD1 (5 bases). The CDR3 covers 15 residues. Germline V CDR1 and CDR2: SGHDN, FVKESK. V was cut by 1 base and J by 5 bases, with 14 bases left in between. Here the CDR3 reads CASSQVGRGSETQYF. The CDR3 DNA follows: TGTGCCAGCAGCCAAGTGGGAAGGGGCTCTGAGACCCAGTACTTC.

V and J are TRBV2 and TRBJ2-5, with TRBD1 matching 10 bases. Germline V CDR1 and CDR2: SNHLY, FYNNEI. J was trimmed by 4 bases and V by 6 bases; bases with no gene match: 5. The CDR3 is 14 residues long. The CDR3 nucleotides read TGTGCCAGCAGGAAGACAGGGGGCACAGAGACCCAGTACTTC. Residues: CASRKTGGTETQYF.

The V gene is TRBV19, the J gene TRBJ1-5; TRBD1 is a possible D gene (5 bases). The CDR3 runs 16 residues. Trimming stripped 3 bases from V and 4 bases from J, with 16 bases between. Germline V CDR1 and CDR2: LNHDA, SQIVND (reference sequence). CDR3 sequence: CASSMPQGANNQPQHF. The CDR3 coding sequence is TGTGCCAGTAGTATGCCTCAAGGGGCGAATAATCAGCCCCAGCATTTT.